The present entry profiles one T cell receptor (beta chain) with its context. The antigen it binds to is not known. Base qualities are not provided; no much larger clone lies one nucleotide away. Libraries were constructed by RT-PCR. Sequencing was performed on a NextSeq 550. The public reads were run again by TCRdb, first through fastp at Q25 and then through MiXCR, and only productive beta chains were kept. Every entry covers one CDR3 protein and lists the most common genes and DNA from its rows. The sample table shows approximately 200,000 distinct CDR3 sequences, and around two fifths are seen once. The ten largest clones take up approximately 30% of the sample. From the cysteine through the phenylalanine, the CDR3 covers 13 amino acids. Only the CDR3 DNA is retained, 39 bases long and in frame from the first base. Per the germline V gene, SGDLS is the CDR1 and YYNGEE is the CDR2. Relative to germline, V is 3 bases shorter and J is 5 bases shorter, with 11 bases between their ends.

The data stem from a study of patients and donors after allogeneic stem cell transplantation (TCRdb year 2020). Specimen: blood, either unsorted or a sorted T cell fraction (not recorded which). The origin of this receptor is a human donor who was either an allogeneic HSCT recipient or a stem cell or donor lymphocyte infusion donor (not recorded which). It is not recorded whose cells these are; they may come from a transplant donor. The chain employs TRBV9 and TRBJ1-2, with no confident D gene call. The nucleotides are TGTGCCAGCAGCGCCCTTTACCCGTATGGCTACACCTTC. This translates into CASSALYPYGYTF.